Sequencing of this T cell receptor (beta chain) was carried out in a study of T cells in Graves' hyperthyroidism and ophthalmopathy. Amplified TCR beta CDR3 regions derived from RNA transcripts. When the TCR CDR3 underwent first-round RT-PCR, the HTBI primer set was used. One entry per CDR3 protein, called by TCRdb with MiXCR from the multiplex PCR reads. The sample holds approximately 380,000 distinct CDR3 sequences; approximately 19% are singletons and the top ten take around 3.6%. This clonotype was detected a few times. Germline CDR1 DFQATT, CDR2 SNEGSKA (reference sequence). The CDR3 contains 16 residues. The J segment lost 6 bases and the V segment lost 3 bases, leaving 10 bases of the junction unmatched.

This chain links TRBV20-1 with TRBJ1-5; the match to TRBD1 covers 11 bases. This sequence originates from a woman aged 18 to 35 with Graves' hyperthyroidism. Sequencing input: blood. The CDR3 DNA reads TGCAGTGCTAGCCCCCCGGGACAGGGGGGTACTCAGCCCCAGCATTTT. Its translation is CSASPPGQGGTQPQHF.